Presented here are 21 T cell receptor beta chains from one specimen sequenced in a study of blood T cell repertoires in COVID-19. Repertoires were generated with immunoSEQ multiplex PCR, while TCRdb's copy carries only in-frame clones and drops some. Of more than 100,000 clones listed, approximately 84% are singletons. Sequenced material: peripheral blood. The receptors here all came from a woman under 40 who had recovered from COVID-19.

The table lists this clone with a few counts. The V call is TRBV6-1, the J call TRBJ1-4; D is uncertain. CDR3 length: 15 amino acids. Trimming stripped 2 bases from V and 8 bases from J, with 15 bases between. CDR1 is MNHNS, CDR2 SASEGT, per germline. In DNA, the CDR3 is TGTGCCAGCAGTGAACGTGGATTCCCAGGCGAAAAACTGTTTTTT. Its protein product is CASSERGFPGEKLFF.

V gene TRBV12-3 or TRBV12-4 combines with J gene TRBJ1-1, with D uncertain. V lost 2 bases and J 8 bases, leaving 9 bases between the germline ends. The CDR3 sequence is 12 residues long. This chain's CDR3 is CASSLYVSEAFF. CDR3 nucleotide sequence: TGTGCCAGCAGTTTATATGTTTCGGAAGCTTTCTTT.

The V and J genes are TRBV6-5 and TRBJ1-6; tentatively, D is TRBD1 (5 bases). CDR1 MNHEY and CDR2 SVGAGI come from the germline V gene. The length of the CDR3 is 15 residues. The V gene lost 10 bases and the J gene lost 6 bases, with 19 bases spanning the gap. The CDR3 DNA follows: TGTGCCACCATGCTACGGGGGAAAGGTAATTCACCCCTCCACTTT. This translates into CATMLRGKGNSPLHF.

The chain links TRBV13 to TRBJ2-3; D remains unclear. V dropped 10 bases and J dropped 2 bases, with 7 bases sitting between them. The CDR3 contains 11 residues. Germline V CDR1 and CDR2: PRHDT, FYEKMQ (reference sequence). The CDR3 loop reads CATYNTDTQYF. Here the CDR3 DNA reads TGTGCCACCTATAACACAGATACGCAGTATTTT.

The chain employs TRBV6-1 and TRBJ2-7, with a tentative D call TRBD2 (5 bases). The CDR3 length is 14 residues. V lost 1 base and J 6 bases, leaving 13 bases between the germline ends. From germline, CDR1 is MNHNS and CDR2 SASEGT. DNA of the CDR3: TGTGCCAGCAGTGAAGTTCGGGGAATGGGCGAGCAGTACTTC. Translating it yields CASSEVRGMGEQYF.

The chain is built from TRBV6-1 and TRBJ2-5, with 12 nucleotides matching TRBD2. The CDR3 sequence is 17 residues long. Germline values: CDR1 MNHNS, CDR2 SASEGT. Unmatched junction bases numbered 9, after V lost 2 bases and J lost 5 bases. The CDR3 reads CASSESLAGGTRETQYF. CDR3 DNA: TGTGCCAGCAGTGAATCCCTAGCGGGGGGGACCCGGGAGACCCAGTACTTC.

The chain has TRBV6-5 and TRBJ2-1; 13 bases align to TRBD2. Unmatched junction bases numbered 1, after V lost 6 bases and J lost 2 bases. The CDR3 covers 15 residues. Per germline, CDR1 MNHEY and CDR2 SVGAGI. The DNA of the CDR3 is TGTGCCAGCAGAGGACTAGCGGGAGCCTACAATGAGCAGTTCTTC. Translating gives CASRGLAGAYNEQFF.

In this sample, this clone turned up once. The chain uses TRBV19 and TRBJ2-2; 9 positions agree with TRBD1. The CDR3 extends over 16 amino acids. Trimming at V came to 5 bases and at J to 0 bases, leaving 4 bases not matched to a gene. The germline V gene encodes CDR1 LNHDA and CDR2 SQIVND (reference sequence). In nucleotides, the CDR3 is TGTGCCAGTAGTCCAACAGGGGGCGCGAACACCGGGGAGCTGTTTTTT. It encodes CASSPTGGANTGELFF.

The chain is built from TRBV6-5 and TRBJ2-3; weak D call: TRBD2 (6 bases). Per the germline V gene, CDR1 is MNHEY and CDR2 is SVGAGI. The CDR3 totals 14 residues. V lost 5 bases and J lost 5, with 14 bases in between. CDR3 residues: CASSPGLGGDTQYF. The DNA for the CDR3 is TGTGCCAGCAGTCCAGGACTGGGGGGAGATACGCAGTATTTT.

This chain connects TRBV25-1 to TRBJ2-7, with 9 bases identical to TRBD1. Trimming cost V 6 bases and J 3 bases; bases outside gene matches: 6. CDR3 size: 14 residues. Germline CDR1 MGHDK, CDR2 SYGVNS. The CDR3 loop is CASRADRGNYEQYF. The CDR3 DNA follows: TGTGCCAGCAGGGCGGACAGGGGTAACTACGAGCAGTACTTC.

V is TRBV3-1 (or the pseudogene TRBV3-2) and J is TRBJ1-2; D perhaps matches TRBD1 (5 bases). CDR3 length equals 14 residues. Germline loops: CDR1 LGHDT, CDR2 YNNKEL (reference sequence). Trimming stripped 0 bases from V and 3 bases from J, with 8 bases between. The CDR3, as DNA: TGTGCCAGCAGCCAAGAGATGGGGCACTATGGCTACACCTTC. It yields the protein CASSQEMGHYGYTF.

The rearrangement uses TRBV7-6 and TRBJ2-7; 9 nucleotides align to TRBD2. This CDR3 is 15 amino acids long. Unmatched junction bases numbered 7, after V lost 5 bases and J lost 2 bases. The germline CDR1 and CDR2 sequences are SGHVS and FNYEAQ. CDR3 in DNA: TGTGCCAGCAGCACATTAGCGGGAGTGCCCTACGAGCAGTACTTC. Translated: CASSTLAGVPYEQYF.

The rearrangement uses TRBV9 and TRBJ2-1; 14 positions match TRBD2. The germline CDR1 and CDR2 sequences are SGDLS and YYNGEE. The CDR3 contains 14 residues. After removal of 8 bases from V and 6 bases from J, the junction contained 4 bases not matched to a gene. The CDR3, as DNA: TGTGCCAGTAGAGGGACTAGCGGGAGCAATGAGCAGTTCTTC. Translated, it gives CASRGTSGSNEQFF. The complete variable domain, with remaining parts taken from reference TRBV9 and TRBJ2-1, reads DSGVTQTPKHLITATGQRVTLRCSPRSGDLSVYWYQQSLDQGLQFLIQYYNGEERAKGNILERFSAQQFPDLHSELNLSSLELGDSALYFCASRGTSGSNEQFFGPGTRLTVL.

This chain uses TRBV12-3 or TRBV12-4 with TRBJ2-1; D ambiguous. The CDR3 totals 13 residues. The ends were cut back, 2 bases at V and 6 bases at J, with 8 bases in the middle. The CDR3 nucleotides read TGTGCCAGCAGTTTAATCAGGTTCAATGAGCAGTTCTTC. Its protein product is CASSLIRFNEQFF.

This chain uses TRBV5-1 with TRBJ1-2; 8 bases align to TRBD1. This CDR3 is 16 amino acids long. The ends lost 0 bases at V and 7 bases at J; junction bases unmatched: 11. Germline V CDR1 and CDR2: SGHRS, YFSETQ. The CDR3 region is CASSLVAGGVRSGYTF. The CDR3 DNA sequence: TGCGCCAGCAGCTTGGTAGCAGGGGGCGTGAGGAGTGGCTACACCTTC.

The chain links TRBV3-1 (or the pseudogene TRBV3-2) to TRBJ2-1, with 10 bases that match TRBD2. In germline, CDR1 is LGHDT, CDR2 YNNKEL (reference sequence). This CDR3 region has 16 residues. V gave up 4 bases and J gave up 8 bases; unmatched junction bases: 11. The CDR3 DNA reads as TGTGCCAGCAGCCCCTCTTCAGCGGGAGGGGGATATGAGCAGTTCTTC. This translates into CASSPSSAGGGYEQFF.

The table lists this clone with a few counts. This rearrangement joins TRBV19 to TRBJ2-1; 11 bases align to TRBD2. This CDR3 region has 15 residues. V was clipped by 3 bases and J by 7 bases; unmatched bases: 5. From germline, CDR1 is LNHDA and CDR2 SQIVND (reference sequence). CDR3 coding DNA: TGTGCCAGTAGTATTCTAGCGGGGGGCCGTAATGAGCAGTTCTTC. Amino acids: CASSILAGGRNEQFF.

The V gene is TRBV5-1, the J gene TRBJ2-2; 7 nucleotides align to TRBD1. This CDR3 has 17 amino acids. V lost 0 bases and J lost 0; bases outside the gene matches: 5. The germline gives CDR1 SGHRS, CDR2 YFSETQ. The CDR3 DNA reads as TGCGCCAGCAGCTTGGGGTTCGGGACAGCGAACACCGGGGAGCTGTTTTTT. Amino acid sequence: CASSLGFGTANTGELFF.

This clone was counted between two and nine times. The chain links TRBV10-1 to TRBJ2-2; the D is unclear. This CDR3 spans 13 amino acids. The germline V gene has CDR1 WNHNN and CDR2 SYGVQD (reference sequence). Trimming left V 2 bases short and J 5 bases short, with 6 bases between. The CDR3 DNA reads TGCGCCAGCAGTGAGAGAGGAACCGGGGAGCTGTTTTTT. Amino acid sequence: CASSERGTGELFF.

V and J are TRBV11-3 and TRBJ2-1, with 8 bases fitting TRBD2. Per the germline V gene, CDR1 is SGHNT and CDR2 is YENEEA. V lost 5 bases and J lost 9; bases outside the gene matches: 12. The CDR3 loop spans 15 amino acids. The CDR3 region has the DNA TGTGCCAGCAGCCCCGGCGGGCTAGCGGGCGGTGAGCAGTTCTTC. It translates to CASSPGGLAGGEQFF. Full variable domain (rest looked up from reference TRBV11-3 and TRBJ2-1): EAGVVQSPRYKIIEKKQPVAFWCNPISGHNTLYWYLQNLGQGPELLIRYENEEAVDDSQLPKDRFSAERLKGVDSTLKIQPAELGDSAVYLCASSPGGLAGGEQFFGPGTRLTVL.

The chain couples TRBV30 to TRBJ2-1; D might be TRBD2 (6 bases). The ends were cut back, 2 bases at V and 1 base at J, with 15 bases in the middle. Germline V gene lookup returns CDR1 GTSNPN and CDR2 SVGIG (reference sequence). The CDR3 is 16 residues long. The CDR3 sequence: CAWSPSRGSSYNEQFF. CDR3 nucleotide sequence: TGTGCCTGGAGTCCAAGTCGGGGGTCGTCCTACAATGAGCAGTTCTTC. The whole variable domain, remainder taken from reference TRBV30 and TRBJ2-1, is SQTIHQWPATLVQPVGSPLSLECTVEGTSNPNLYWYRQAAGRGLQLLFYSVGIGQISSEVPQNLSASRPQDRQFILSSKKLLLSDSGFYLCAWSPSRGSSYNEQFFGPGTRLTVL.